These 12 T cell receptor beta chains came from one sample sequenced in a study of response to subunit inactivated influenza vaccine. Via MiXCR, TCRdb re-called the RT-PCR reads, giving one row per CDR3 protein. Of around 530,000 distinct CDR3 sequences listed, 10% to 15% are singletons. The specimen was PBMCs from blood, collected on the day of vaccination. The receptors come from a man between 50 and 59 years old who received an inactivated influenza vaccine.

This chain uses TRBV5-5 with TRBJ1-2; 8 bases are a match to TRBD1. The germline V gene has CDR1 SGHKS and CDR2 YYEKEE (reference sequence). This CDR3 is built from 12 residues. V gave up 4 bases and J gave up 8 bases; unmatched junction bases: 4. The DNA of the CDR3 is TGTGCCAGCAGCGCGACAGGGGTAGGCTACACCTTC. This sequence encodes CASSATGVGYTF.

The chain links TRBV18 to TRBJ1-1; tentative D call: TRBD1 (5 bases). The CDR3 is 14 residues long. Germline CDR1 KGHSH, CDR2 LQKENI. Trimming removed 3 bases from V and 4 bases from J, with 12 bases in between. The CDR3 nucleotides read TGTGCCAGCTCACCTGGGGGGGGTCGCACTGAAGCTTTCTTT. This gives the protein CASSPGGGRTEAFF.

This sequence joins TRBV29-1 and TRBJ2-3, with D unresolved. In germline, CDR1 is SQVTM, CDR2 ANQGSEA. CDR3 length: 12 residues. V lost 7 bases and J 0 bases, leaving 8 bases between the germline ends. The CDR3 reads CSGMTSTDTQYF. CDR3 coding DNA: TGCAGCGGAATGACTAGCACAGATACGCAGTATTTT.

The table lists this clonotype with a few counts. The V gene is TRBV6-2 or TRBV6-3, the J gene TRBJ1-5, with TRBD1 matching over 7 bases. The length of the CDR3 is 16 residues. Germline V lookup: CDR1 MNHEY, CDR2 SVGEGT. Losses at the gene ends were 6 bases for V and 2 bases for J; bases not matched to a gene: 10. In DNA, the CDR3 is TGTGCCAGCAGCCATTACCGACAGGGAGGCAATCAGCCCCAGCATTTT. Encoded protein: CASSHYRQGGNQPQHF.

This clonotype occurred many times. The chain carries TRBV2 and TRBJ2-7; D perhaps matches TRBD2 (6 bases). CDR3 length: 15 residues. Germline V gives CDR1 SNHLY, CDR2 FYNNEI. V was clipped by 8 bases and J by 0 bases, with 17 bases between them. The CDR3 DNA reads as TGTGCCAGCGGACGCCTCGCGGGGCGCTCCTACGAGCAGTACTTC. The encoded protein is CASGRLAGRSYEQYF.

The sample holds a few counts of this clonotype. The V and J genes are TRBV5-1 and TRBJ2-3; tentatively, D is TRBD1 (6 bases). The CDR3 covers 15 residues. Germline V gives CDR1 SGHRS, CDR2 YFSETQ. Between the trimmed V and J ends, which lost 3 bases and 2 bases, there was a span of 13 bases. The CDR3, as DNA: TGCGCCAGCAGCTATGGGGGCAGGACCACAGATACGCAGTATTTT. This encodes CASSYGGRTTDTQYF.

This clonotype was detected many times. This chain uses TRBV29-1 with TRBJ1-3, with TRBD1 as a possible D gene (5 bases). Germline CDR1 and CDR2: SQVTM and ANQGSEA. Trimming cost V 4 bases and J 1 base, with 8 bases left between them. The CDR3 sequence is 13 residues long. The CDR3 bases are TGCAGCGTTGGACAGACTTCTGGAAACACCATATATTTT. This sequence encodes CSVGQTSGNTIYF. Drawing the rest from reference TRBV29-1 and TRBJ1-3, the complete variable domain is SAVISQKPSRDICQRGTSLTIQCQVDSQVTMMFWYRQQPGQSLTLIATANQGSEATYESGFVIDKFPISRPNLTFSTLTVSNMSPEDSSIYLCSVGQTSGNTIYFGEGSWLTVV.

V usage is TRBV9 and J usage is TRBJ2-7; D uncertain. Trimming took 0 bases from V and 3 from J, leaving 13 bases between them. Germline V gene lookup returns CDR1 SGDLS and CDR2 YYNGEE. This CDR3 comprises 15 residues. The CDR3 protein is CASSVGVRVSYEQYF. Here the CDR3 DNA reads TGTGCCAGCAGCGTAGGGGTCAGAGTCAGCTACGAGCAGTACTTC. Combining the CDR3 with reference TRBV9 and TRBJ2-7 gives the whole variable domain DSGVTQTPKHLITATGQRVTLRCSPRSGDLSVYWYQQSLDQGLQFLIQYYNGEERAKGNILERFSAQQFPDLHSELNLSSLELGDSALYFCASSVGVRVSYEQYFGPGTRLTVT.

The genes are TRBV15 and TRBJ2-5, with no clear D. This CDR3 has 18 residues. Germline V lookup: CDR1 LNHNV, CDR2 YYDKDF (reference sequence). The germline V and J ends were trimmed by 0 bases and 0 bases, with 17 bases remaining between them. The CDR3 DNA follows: TGTGCCACCAGCAGAGAGAGGCGACTGCTTCGAGACCAAGAGACCCAGTACTTC. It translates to CATSRERRLLRDQETQYF. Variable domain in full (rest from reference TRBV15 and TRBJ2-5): DAMVIQNPRYQVTQFGKPVTLSCSQTLNHNVMYWYQQKSSQAPKLLFHYYDKDFNNEADTPDNFQSRRPNTSFCFLDIRSPGLGDTAMYLCATSRERRLLRDQETQYFGPGTRLLVL.

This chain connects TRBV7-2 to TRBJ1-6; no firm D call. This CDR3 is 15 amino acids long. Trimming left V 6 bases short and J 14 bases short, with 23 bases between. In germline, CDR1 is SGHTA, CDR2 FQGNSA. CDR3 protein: CASRSVAGSMGALHF. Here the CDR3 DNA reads TGTGCCAGCAGAAGCGTCGCAGGCTCTATGGGAGCCCTCCACTTT.

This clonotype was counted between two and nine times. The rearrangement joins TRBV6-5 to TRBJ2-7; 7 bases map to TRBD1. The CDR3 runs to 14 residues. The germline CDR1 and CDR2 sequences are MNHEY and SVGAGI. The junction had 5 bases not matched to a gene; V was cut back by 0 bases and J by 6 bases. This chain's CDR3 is CASSYSGTAVEQYF. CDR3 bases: TGTGCCAGCAGTTACTCTGGGACAGCGGTCGAGCAGTACTTC.

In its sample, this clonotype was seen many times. The CDR3 bases are TGTGCCTGGATTGGGAAACAGGGGAGAGACAATCAGCCCCAGCATTTT. Amino acids: CAWIGKQGRDNQPQHF. The chain uses TRBV30 and TRBJ1-5; 7 positions match TRBD1. Germline V CDR1 and CDR2: GTSNPN, SVGIG (reference sequence). This CDR3 region has 16 residues. Trimming removed 4 bases from V and 3 bases from J; junction bases left unmatched: 12.